This T cell receptor (beta chain) was retrieved from a study of CD8+CD57+ T cells in acquired aplastic anemia. Broader study findings: Found in both controls and patients were around 31 CD8+ CDR3 sequences.

Only a few counts were recorded for this clonotype. Its target is unknown. For CDR3 and TCR beta VDJ profiling, genomic DNA was the template used. TCRdb fed the reads into MiXCR, producing one record per CDR3 protein. Among roughly 130,000 distinct CDR3 sequences listed, roughly 50% were seen once. Germline V gives CDR1 LNHNV, CDR2 YYDKDF (reference sequence). Trimming left V 1 base short and J 4 bases short, with 13 bases between. The CDR3 loop spans 15 amino acids. V is TRBV15 and J is TRBJ1-2, with D unresolved. Source material: sorted CD4+, CD8+, or CD8+CD57+ T cells (not recorded which) from PBMCs. The origin of this receptor is a human donor in good health, serving as a control. The CDR3 spells CATSRGSGRFYGYTF. CDR3 sequence (DNA): TGTGCCACCAGCAGAGGATCCGGCCGTTTCTATGGCTACACCTTC.